Following are 20 T cell receptor beta chains from one sample sequenced in a study of technical replicates of blood from a few donors. Produced via immunoSEQ multiplex PCR; TCRdb's table is partial and in-frame only. This sample has under 90,000 clones, with 80% to 95% found just once. Source material: T cells isolated from PBMCs. These receptors were obtained from a human donor in good health.

This chain uses TRBV11-2 with TRBJ2-2; TRBD2 matches 8 bases. In germline, CDR1 is SGHAT, CDR2 FQNNGV. The trim removed 6 bases at V and 5 bases at J, leaving 5 bases unmatched. The CDR3 runs 14 residues. In DNA, the CDR3 is TGTGCCAGCAGTATTATAGCGGGAACCGGGGAGCTGTTTTTT. The encoded protein is CASSIIAGTGELFF.

The chain joins TRBV6-4 to TRBJ1-1; D gene ambiguous. Trimming pared 6 bases from V and 3 bases from J, leaving 11 bases between. The germline gives CDR1 MRHNA, CDR2 SNTAGT. The CDR3 is 13 residues long. CDR3 nucleotide sequence: TGTGCCAGCAGACACCTAGAGGACACTGAAGCTTTCTTT. This gives the protein CASRHLEDTEAFF.

The rearrangement uses TRBV7-6 and TRBJ2-5, with a weak D call TRBD2 (5 bases). The length of the CDR3 is 14 residues. The V gene lost 2 bases and the J gene lost 4 bases, with 11 bases spanning the gap. From germline, CDR1 is SGHVS and CDR2 FNYEAQ. The chain's CDR3 is CASSLSRTPETQYF. DNA of the CDR3: TGTGCCAGCAGCTTAAGCAGGACTCCAGAGACCCAGTACTTC. Full variable domain (outside the CDR3, taken from reference TRBV7-6 and TRBJ2-5): GAGVSQSPRYKVTKRGQDVALRCDPISGHVSLYWYRQALGQGPEFLTYFNYEAQQDKSGLPNDRFSAERPEGSISTLTIQRTEQRDSAMYRCASSLSRTPETQYFGPGTRLLVL.

The V and J genes are TRBV5-1 and TRBJ2-7; D call uncertain. V was trimmed by 0 bases and J by 4 bases, leaving 8 bases between them. The germline V gene has CDR1 SGHRS and CDR2 YFSETQ. The length of the CDR3 is 13 residues. CDR3 sequence: CASSLAAGYEQYF. CDR3 DNA: TGCGCCAGCAGCTTGGCCGCAGGTTACGAGCAGTACTTC.

This chain connects TRBV28 to TRBJ2-2; D not resolved. This CDR3 has 13 amino acids. The V gene's germline CDR1 is MDHEN and CDR2 SYDVKM. Trimming took 4 bases from V and 3 from J, leaving 6 bases between them. CDR3 sequence (DNA): TGTGCCAGCAGTTCGAGTGACACCGGGGAGCTGTTTTTT. It specifies CASSSSDTGELFF.

The V call is TRBV4-1, the J call TRBJ2-3, with D uncertain. The CDR3 is 15 amino acids. Per germline, CDR1 MGHRA and CDR2 YSYEKL. V dropped 4 bases and J dropped 0 bases, with 11 bases sitting between them. The CDR3: CASSPVTRSTDTQYF. The CDR3 bases are TGCGCCAGCAGCCCCGTGACCAGGAGCACAGATACGCAGTATTTT.

This chain connects TRBV14 to TRBJ2-7; TRBD2 is a possible D gene (5 bases). The CDR3 covers 13 residues. V was cut by 1 base and J by 4 bases, with 8 bases left in between. In germline, CDR1 is SGHDN, CDR2 FVKESK. CDR3 in DNA: TGTGCCAGCAGCCAAGGCGGGTGGTACGAGCAGTACTTC. Translating it yields CASSQGGWYEQYF.

The chain couples TRBV18 to TRBJ1-2; D unresolved. The CDR3 sequence is 18 residues long. Germline CDR1 is KGHSH and CDR2 is LQKENI. V lost 1 base and J lost 2, with 20 bases in between. Written as DNA, the CDR3 is TGTGCCAGCTCACCACTCCGGGAGAAGTCCTTAAGGAACTATGGCTACACCTTC. It codes for CASSPLREKSLRNYGYTF.

This chain's CDR3 is CASSPLSGIRGELFF. The CDR3, as DNA: TGTGCCAGCAGCCCTCTCTCGGGTATTCGCGGGGAGCTGTTTTTT. This sequence joins TRBV5-4 and TRBJ2-2; D gene uncertain. Between the trimmed V and J ends, which lost 4 bases and 7 bases, there was a span of 17 bases. From germline, CDR1 is SGHNT and CDR2 YYREEE (reference sequence). The CDR3 sequence is 15 residues long.

The chain links TRBV5-1 to TRBJ2-3; a possible D gene is TRBD1 (5 bases). The V and J ends lost 2 bases and 6 bases respectively, with 13 bases between them. Germline V gene lookup returns CDR1 SGHRS and CDR2 YFSETQ. The CDR3 has 14 amino acids. CDR3: CASSLGVPPDTQYF. In DNA form, the CDR3 reads TGCGCCAGCAGCTTAGGGGTCCCCCCGGATACGCAGTATTTT. Looking up the rest from reference TRBV5-1 and TRBJ2-3 gives the full variable domain: KAGVTQTPRYLIKTRGQQVTLSCSPISGHRSVSWYQQTPGQGLQFLFEYFSETQRNKGNFPGRFSGRQFSNSRSEMNVSTLELGDSALYLCASSLGVPPDTQYFGPGTRLTVL.

CDR3 DNA: TGTGCCAGCAGCTTGTGGGCGGGAGGGAGGGTGGGGAACCAAGAGACCCAGTACTTC. It codes for CASSLWAGGRVGNQETQYF. V gene TRBV5-4 combines with J gene TRBJ2-5; TRBD2 agrees at 9 bases. This CDR3 region has 19 residues. V was pared by 1 base and J by 0 bases, with 13 bases of the junction left unmatched. CDR1 and CDR2 (germline): SGHNT, YYREEE (reference sequence).

This chain connects TRBV29-1 to TRBJ2-1, with TRBD2 identical over 13 bases. The CDR3 runs 16 residues. Germline loops: CDR1 SQVTM, CDR2 ANQGSEA. V trimming: 7 bases; J trimming: 9 bases; junction bases outside the gene matches: 15. CDR3 sequence reads: CSGGGTSGNAGSEQFF. In DNA form, the CDR3 reads TGCAGCGGGGGCGGGACTAGCGGGAACGCGGGCAGTGAGCAGTTCTTC.

This clone was seen a single time. V is TRBV28 and J is TRBJ2-7; TRBD2 matches 13 bases. Germline CDR1 is MDHEN and CDR2 is SYDVKM. V was clipped by 4 bases and J by 3 bases; unmatched bases: 6. The CDR3 contains 16 residues. The CDR3 nucleotides are TGTGCCAGCAGTTCTCCCGGGACTAGCGGGATCTACGAGCAGTACTTC. It codes for CASSSPGTSGIYEQYF.

The V and J genes are TRBV10-1 and TRBJ2-1, with 10 bases matching TRBD2. V dropped 5 bases and J dropped 5; count of bases not matched to a gene: 9. The CDR3 is 16 amino acids. CDR1 is WNHNN and CDR2 is SYGVQD in the germline V gene (reference sequence). CDR3 sequence reads: CASSLSLAGKNNEQFF. DNA of the CDR3: TGCGCCAGCAGTCTATCACTAGCGGGAAAAAACAATGAGCAGTTCTTC.

This sequence joins TRBV7-9 and TRBJ2-1; 7 nucleotides line up with TRBD2. CDR3 size: 15 residues. The V gene end was trimmed by 1 base and the J gene end by 3 bases; junction bases not matched to a gene: 3. Looked up from germline, CDR1 is SEHNR and CDR2 is FQNEAQ (reference sequence). The chain's CDR3 is CASSLEAGRYNEQFF. Written as DNA, the CDR3 is TGTGCCAGCAGCTTAGAAGCGGGGCGCTACAATGAGCAGTTCTTC. Variable domain in full (rest from reference TRBV7-9 and TRBJ2-1): DTGVSQNPRHKITKRGQNVTFRCDPISEHNRLYWYRQTLGQGPEFLTYFQNEAQLEKSRLLSDRFSAERPKGSFSTLEIQRTEQGDSAMYLCASSLEAGRYNEQFFGPGTRLTVL.

Notes on this clone: The germline gene is not matched at one end of the junction; a read error may be the cause. This chain links TRBV11-2 with TRBJ1-1; D uncertain. This CDR3 comprises 11 residues. Germline assignment: CDR1 SGHAT and CDR2 FQNNGV. The CDR3 coding sequence is TGTGCCAGCAGCTTAGACGTTCAGGCCAGGTTT. Protein product: CASSLDVQARF.

The chain joins TRBV5-1 to TRBJ2-7, with 7 bases that match TRBD1. Looked up from germline, CDR1 is SGHRS and CDR2 is YFSETQ. The CDR3 is 15 residues long. V lost 1 base, J lost 3 bases, and 7 bases stayed unmatched. The CDR3 region is CASSLPQGDNYEQYF. DNA of the CDR3: TGCGCCAGCAGCTTGCCCCAGGGGGATAACTACGAGCAGTACTTC.

The rearrangement uses TRBV10-3 and TRBJ1-5; 7 bases are a match to TRBD1. The CDR3 has 15 residues. With 0 bases clipped from V and 2 bases from J, the junction kept 1 base outside the gene matches. The germline V gene has CDR1 ENHRY and CDR2 SYGVKD. The CDR3 nucleotides read TGTGCCATCAGTGAGTCGGGGACAGGCAATCAGCCCCAGCATTTT. Its protein product is CAISESGTGNQPQHF.

The chain carries TRBV19 and TRBJ1-2, with a weak D call TRBD1 (6 bases). The CDR3 is 16 amino acids. Trimming left V 1 base short and J 4 bases short, with 16 bases between. CDR1 LNHDA and CDR2 SQIVND come from the germline V gene (reference sequence). The CDR3 nucleotides read TGTGCCAGTAGTATAGGGTACAGGGTGTTATCCTATGGCTACACCTTC. Amino acid sequence: CASSIGYRVLSYGYTF.

The rearrangement links TRBV7-9 to TRBJ2-3; 7 bases agree with TRBD1. Germline assignment: CDR1 SEHNR and CDR2 FQNEAQ (reference sequence). The CDR3 length is 15 residues. V lost 4 bases and J lost 3; bases outside the gene matches: 7. CDR3 sequence reads: CASSYRQGSTDTQYF. In DNA form, the CDR3 reads TGTGCCAGCAGCTACAGACAGGGAAGTACAGATACGCAGTATTTT.